This T cell receptor (beta chain) was captured by sequencing in a study of T cell responses to AZD1222 COVID-19 vaccine. Study results and caveats: Seropositive AZD1222 recipients at baseline numbered only six or seven.

As to this clone: The antigen is unknown.

The repertoire was sequenced with immunoSEQ multiplex PCR; TCRdb's copy has only in-frame clones and lacks some. This table has about 200,000 clones, approximately 93% appearing once. Germline CDR1 KGHSH, CDR2 LQKENI. Germline trimming cut 4 bases from V and 4 bases from J; bases unmatched to any gene: 7. The CDR3 loop spans 14 amino acids. The source of this sequence is an adult who received the AZD1222 COVID-19 vaccine. The chain links TRBV18 to TRBJ2-7, with 7 bases aligning to TRBD1. Specimen: peripheral blood, collected 28 days after the second AZD1222 dose. The CDR3 region is CASSRQGGPYEQYF. The DNA for the CDR3 is TGTGCCAGCTCACGACAGGGCGGTCCGTACGAGCAGTACTTC.